The 18 T cell receptor beta chains reported below all come from one sample, sequenced in a study of cytomegalovirus exposure and HLA in healthy donors. With 60 Vbeta and 13 Jbeta primers, the PCR was carried out. Measured with immunoSEQ multiplex PCR; TCRdb has only the in-frame clones, and not every one. The table lists about 120,000 clones, around 81% of them singletons, with 2.2% in the top ten. The sample taken for sequencing was PBMCs. Every receptor here comes from a woman aged 40 to 49 in good health and CMV-seronegative.

The sample holds a few counts of this clone. This chain connects TRBV19 to TRBJ2-6; 9 positions match TRBD1. The CDR3 loop spans 18 amino acids. The germline V gene encodes CDR1 LNHDA and CDR2 SQIVND (reference sequence). Germline trimming cut 5 bases from V and 1 base from J; bases unmatched to any gene: 9. The CDR3 protein is CASSGWTGEKSGANVLTF. In DNA form, the CDR3 reads TGTGCCAGTAGTGGCTGGACAGGGGAGAAATCTGGGGCCAACGTCCTGACTTTC.

The chain links TRBV19 to TRBJ2-2, with D maybe TRBD1 (6 bases). This CDR3 has 15 residues. Looked up from germline, CDR1 is LNHDA and CDR2 is SQIVND (reference sequence). Trimming stripped 4 bases from V and 6 bases from J, with 15 bases between. CDR3 region: CASSNTGSHAGELFF. The DNA of the CDR3 is TGTGCCAGTAGTAATACAGGGTCGCATGCCGGGGAGCTGTTTTTT.

The chain carries TRBV5-1 and TRBJ1-3; D call uncertain. Germline CDR1 reads SGHRS; CDR2 reads YFSETQ. The ends were cut back, 0 bases at V and 3 bases at J, with 10 bases in the middle. The CDR3 contains 15 residues. The CDR3 loop reads CASSLDAGSGNTIYF. The CDR3 nucleotides read TGCGCCAGCAGCTTGGATGCGGGGAGTGGAAACACCATATATTTT.

V and J are TRBV19 and TRBJ1-5, with D perhaps TRBD1 (5 bases). Germline lookup yields CDR1 LNHDA and CDR2 SQIVND (reference sequence). This CDR3 has 16 residues. V lost 4 bases and J 5 bases, leaving 18 bases between the germline ends. Here the CDR3 DNA reads TGTGCCAGTAGTACACCTCGACAGTCTCAGGATCAGCCCCAGCATTTT. Translating it yields CASSTPRQSQDQPQHF.

This sequence joins TRBV18 and TRBJ1-4; D not resolved. The V gene lost 2 bases and the J gene lost 0 bases, with 13 bases spanning the gap. Germline V gives CDR1 KGHSH, CDR2 LQKENI. CDR3 length equals 17 residues. For the CDR3, the DNA is TGTGCCAGCTCACCATCCCCTGGAGGGCCAACTAATGAAAAACTGTTTTTT. Residues: CASSPSPGGPTNEKLFF.

V usage is TRBV21-1 and J usage is TRBJ1-5; the table gives TRBD1 as D, unverified against the DNA. TRBV21-1 represents a pseudogene. CDR3 length equals 21 residues. The CDR3 reads CASSKGRPGQGDSDSNQPQHF. Written as DNA, the CDR3 is TGTGCCAGCAGCAAAGGACGTCCGGGACAGGGGGATTCAGATAGCAATCAGCCCCAGCATTTT.

This chain links TRBV7-8 with TRBJ2-7, with TRBD1 identical over 9 bases. With V trimmed by 3 bases and J by 4 bases, 4 bases remained unmatched. The CDR3 has 14 amino acids. The V gene's germline CDR1 is SGHVS and CDR2 FQNEAQ. The chain's CDR3 is CASSFGQGFYEQYF. In DNA, the CDR3 is TGTGCCAGCAGCTTCGGACAGGGGTTTTACGAGCAGTACTTC.

The gene calls are TRBV10-1 and TRBJ2-6, with D perhaps matching TRBD2 (7 bases). V was cut by 6 bases and J by 2 bases, with 11 bases left in between. The CDR3 loop spans 15 amino acids. Germline V gives CDR1 WNHNN, CDR2 SYGVQD (reference sequence). This CDR3 is CASSPGGPGANVLTF. The CDR3 nucleotides are TGCGCCAGCAGCCCGGGGGGCCCTGGGGCCAACGTCCTGACTTTC.

The chain uses TRBV6-6 and TRBJ1-1; 9 bases fit TRBD1. With V trimmed by 5 bases and J by 7 bases, 5 bases remained unmatched. Germline loops: CDR1 MNHNY, CDR2 SVGAGI (reference sequence). The CDR3 contains 13 residues. The DNA of the CDR3 is TGTGCCAGCAGTCGACAGGGGGAAGGTGAAGCTTTCTTT. It codes for CASSRQGEGEAFF.

The CDR3 DNA sequence: TGTGCCAGCAGCGCGGGGACTAGCGGTTCCTACGAGCAGTACTTC. Protein product: CASSAGTSGSYEQYF. J is TRBJ2-7 and V is TRBV9; 11 bases line up with TRBD2. The germline V gene encodes CDR1 SGDLS and CDR2 YYNGEE. The CDR3 consists of 15 residues. Losses at the gene ends were 3 bases for V and 1 base for J; bases not matched to a gene: 3.

This chain joins TRBV27 and TRBJ2-2; possible D gene TRBD2, 5 bases. The CDR3 loop spans 15 amino acids. The germline gives CDR1 MNHEY, CDR2 SMNVEV (reference sequence). V gave up 6 bases and J gave up 6 bases, with 17 bases separating them. DNA of the CDR3: TGTGCCAGCAGCGATACCGGGTTGAGGGCCGGGGAGCTGTTTTTT. Translated: CASSDTGLRAGELFF.

The chain links TRBV11-3 to TRBJ2-5; TRBD1 aligns across 8 bases. J was trimmed by 5 bases and V by 5 bases; bases with no gene match: 13. Looked up from germline, CDR1 is SGHNT and CDR2 is YENEEA. The CDR3 covers 16 residues. CDR3 bases: TGTGCCAGCAGCAATACTAGGACAGGGACACGGGAGACCCAGTACTTC. Encoded protein: CASSNTRTGTRETQYF.

This clone has only a few counts. This specimen includes other DNA sequences encoding the same CDR3. V is TRBV5-1 and J is TRBJ1-1; D gene unclear. Germline CDR1 SGHRS, CDR2 YFSETQ. V lost 4 bases and J lost 1, with 8 bases in between. The CDR3 is made up of 13 amino acids. As DNA, the CDR3 is TGCGCCAGCAGCCTTACAGAGAACACTGAAGCTTTCTTT. As protein: CASSLTENTEAFF.

The V gene is TRBV7-9, the J gene TRBJ1-1, with TRBD1 matching over 8 bases. This CDR3 has 19 amino acids. Germline V gene data show CDR1 as SEHNR and CDR2 as FQNEAQ (reference sequence). Trimming at V came to 4 bases and at J to 1 base, leaving 17 bases not matched to a gene. This chain's CDR3 is CASSSLPGTGRVPNTEAFF. The CDR3 coding sequence is TGTGCCAGCAGCTCCCTACCTGGGACAGGTAGAGTCCCGAACACTGAAGCTTTCTTT.

This chain uses TRBV4-1 with TRBJ2-5, with 8 bases identical to TRBD2. The DNA matches TRBJ2-7 better at its end, which makes the J call doubtful. This CDR3 contains 16 residues. The germline V gene has CDR1 MGHRA and CDR2 YSYEKL. CDR3 sequence reads: CASSPSQAGESYEQYF. In nucleotides, the CDR3 is TGCGCCAGCAGTCCGTCCCAAGCGGGGGAGTCGTACGAGCAGTACTTC.

This clone was found a few times. The chain has TRBV27 and TRBJ2-7, with TRBD1 identical over 9 bases. V was pared by 4 bases and J by 2 bases, with 6 bases of the junction left unmatched. This CDR3 region has 15 residues. Per germline, CDR1 MNHEY and CDR2 SMNVEV (reference sequence). The CDR3 DNA sequence: TGTGCCAGCAGTTATACGGGGACAGGGACCTACGAGCAGTACTTC. Protein sequence: CASSYTGTGTYEQYF.

The chain combines TRBV30 with TRBJ2-2; D uncertain. Germline assignment: CDR1 GTSNPN and CDR2 SVGIG (reference sequence). With 2 bases removed from V and 6 bases from J, the gap between germline ends came to 10 bases. This CDR3 has 13 residues. The CDR3 here is CAWSLESAGELFF. CDR3 DNA: TGTGCCTGGAGTTTGGAGTCCGCCGGGGAGCTGTTTTTT.

The chain couples TRBV10-2 to TRBJ1-5; 9 nucleotides align to TRBD1. The CDR3 spans 15 residues. Germline assignment: CDR1 WSHSY and CDR2 SAAADI. J was trimmed by 2 bases and V by 2 bases; bases with no gene match: 1. CDR3 sequence: CASSERDRGNQPQHF. The CDR3 nucleotides read TGCGCCAGCAGTGAGCGGGACAGGGGCAATCAGCCCCAGCATTTT.